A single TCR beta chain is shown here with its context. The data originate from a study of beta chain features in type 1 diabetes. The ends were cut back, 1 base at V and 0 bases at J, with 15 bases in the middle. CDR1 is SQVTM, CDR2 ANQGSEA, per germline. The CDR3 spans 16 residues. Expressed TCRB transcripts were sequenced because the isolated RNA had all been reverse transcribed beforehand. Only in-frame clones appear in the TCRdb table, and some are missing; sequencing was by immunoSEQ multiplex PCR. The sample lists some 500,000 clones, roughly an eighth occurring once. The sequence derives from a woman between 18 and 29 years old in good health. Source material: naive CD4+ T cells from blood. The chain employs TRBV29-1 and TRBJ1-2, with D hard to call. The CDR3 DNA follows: TGCAGCGTTGAAGGGGTAGTTGGGTTAGCTAACTATGGCTACACCTTC. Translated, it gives CSVEGVVGLANYGYTF.